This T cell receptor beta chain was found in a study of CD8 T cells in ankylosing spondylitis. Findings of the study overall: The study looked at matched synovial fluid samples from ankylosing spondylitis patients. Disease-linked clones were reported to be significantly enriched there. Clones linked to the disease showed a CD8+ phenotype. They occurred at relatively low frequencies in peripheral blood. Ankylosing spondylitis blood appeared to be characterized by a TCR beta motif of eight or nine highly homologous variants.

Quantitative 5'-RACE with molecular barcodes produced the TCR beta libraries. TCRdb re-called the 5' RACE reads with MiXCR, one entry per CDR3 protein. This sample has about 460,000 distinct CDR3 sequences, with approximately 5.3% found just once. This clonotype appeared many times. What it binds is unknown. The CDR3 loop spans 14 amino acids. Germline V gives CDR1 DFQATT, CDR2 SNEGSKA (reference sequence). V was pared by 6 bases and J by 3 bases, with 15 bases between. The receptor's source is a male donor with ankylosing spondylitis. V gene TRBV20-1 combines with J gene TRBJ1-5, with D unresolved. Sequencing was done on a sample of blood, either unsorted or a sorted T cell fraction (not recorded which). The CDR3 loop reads CSAGDPGFNQPQHF. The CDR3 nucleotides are TGCAGTGCGGGAGACCCGGGTTTCAATCAGCCCCAGCATTTT.